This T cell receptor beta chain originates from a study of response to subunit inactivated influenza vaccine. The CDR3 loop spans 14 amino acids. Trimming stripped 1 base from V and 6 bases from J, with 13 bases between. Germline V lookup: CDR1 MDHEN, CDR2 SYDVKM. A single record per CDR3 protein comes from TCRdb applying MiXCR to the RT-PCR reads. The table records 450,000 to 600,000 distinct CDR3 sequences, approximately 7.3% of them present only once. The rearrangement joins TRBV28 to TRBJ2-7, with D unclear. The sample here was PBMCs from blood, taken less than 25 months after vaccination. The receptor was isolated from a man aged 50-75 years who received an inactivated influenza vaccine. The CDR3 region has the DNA TGTGCCAGCAGTTTATCCCGTAGTAGACGCGAGCAGTACTTC. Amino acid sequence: CASSLSRSRREQYF.